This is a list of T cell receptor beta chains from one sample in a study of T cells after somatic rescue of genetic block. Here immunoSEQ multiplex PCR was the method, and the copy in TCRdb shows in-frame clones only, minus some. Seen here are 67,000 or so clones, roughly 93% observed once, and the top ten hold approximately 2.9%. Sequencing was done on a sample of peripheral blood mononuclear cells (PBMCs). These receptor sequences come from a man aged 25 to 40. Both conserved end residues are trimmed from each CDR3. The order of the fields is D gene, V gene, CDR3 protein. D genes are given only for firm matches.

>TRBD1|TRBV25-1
ASSGGTGVYEQY
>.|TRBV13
ASSFRRGSNQPQH
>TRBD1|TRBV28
ASSLTGGTGELF
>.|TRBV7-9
ASSLWVQSSYEQY
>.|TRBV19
ASSGTLGNQPQH
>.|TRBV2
ASSKGVTFGETQY
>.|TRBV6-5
ASSPGLNTDTQY
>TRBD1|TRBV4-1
ASSPKTGQNEQY
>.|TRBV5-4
ASSPGQNNEQF
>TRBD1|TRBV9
ASSMTGALSYNEQF
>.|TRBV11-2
ASSLAGFTEAF
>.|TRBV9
ASSVGTANTGELF
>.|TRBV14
ASSQEFYYEQF
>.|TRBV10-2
ASMTGGWETQY
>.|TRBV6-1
ASSEGKSDTQY
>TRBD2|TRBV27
ASSLMAGGVYEQY
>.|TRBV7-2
ASSLATGTGNTIY
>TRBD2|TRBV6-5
ASSFGTSYNEQF
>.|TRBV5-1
ASSLNGLGELF
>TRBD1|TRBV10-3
AISGWTGGAYEQY
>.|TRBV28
ASTPGRRKETQY
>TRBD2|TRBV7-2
ASSPRGSGGIYEQY
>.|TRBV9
ASSAPGDEKLF
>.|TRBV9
ASSPGTTSNYGYT
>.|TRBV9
ASSVGLSGYEQY